A single sample gave rise to the 22 T cell receptor beta chains below, sequenced in a study of identical twins. TCRdb reprocessed the 5' RACE reads with MiXCR, giving one entry per CDR3 protein. Of hundreds of thousands of distinct CDR3 sequences listed, roughly 6% are singletons. The sample was naive T cells sorted from blood. Receptors were obtained from a man aged 18 to 29 in good health.

This clonotype was counted only a few times. This chain joins TRBV15 and TRBJ2-5, with TRBD1 matching over 9 bases. Germline V lookup: CDR1 LNHNV, CDR2 YYDKDF (reference sequence). This CDR3 is built from 16 residues. Trimming took 3 bases from V and 3 from J; bases not matched to a gene: 8. The CDR3 region has the DNA TGTGCCACCAGCAGGGGACAGGGCTTAGAGAAAGAGACCCAGTACTTC. It encodes CATSRGQGLEKETQYF. Full variable domain (missing parts from reference TRBV15 and TRBJ2-5): DAMVIQNPRYQVTQFGKPVTLSCSQTLNHNVMYWYQQKSSQAPKLLFHYYDKDFNNEADTPDNFQSRRPNTSFCFLDIRSPGLGDTAMYLCATSRGQGLEKETQYFGPGTRLLVL.

This clonotype has at least ten counts. The chain uses TRBV7-9 and TRBJ2-3, with 7 positions matching TRBD2. Trimming took 7 bases from V and 10 from J; bases not matched to a gene: 2. There are 10 residues in the CDR3. CDR1 and CDR2 (germline): SEHNR, FQNEAQ (reference sequence). The CDR3 DNA reads as TGTGCCAGCATGGGAGGGGCGCAGTATTTT. It encodes CASMGGAQYF.

This clonotype was seen repeatedly, ten times or more. V gene TRBV15 combines with J gene TRBJ1-5, with no clear D. V lost 7 bases to trimming and J lost 4 bases, with 14 bases between them. Germline V gene lookup returns CDR1 LNHNV and CDR2 YYDKDF (reference sequence). The CDR3 totals 14 residues. The CDR3 spells CATMAPYPNQPQHF. CDR3 coding DNA: TGTGCCACCATGGCCCCCTACCCGAATCAGCCCCAGCATTTT.

The V call is TRBV3-1, the J call TRBJ2-2; no clear D. V lost 5 bases to trimming and J lost 0 bases, with 7 bases between them. Looked up from germline, CDR1 is LGHDT and CDR2 is YNNKEL (reference sequence). The CDR3 loop spans 14 amino acids. The CDR3 nucleotides read TGTGCCAGCAGCTCTAACGCGAACACCGGGGAGCTGTTTTTT. Translating gives CASSSNANTGELFF.

V usage is TRBV20-1 and J usage is TRBJ2-7; TRBD2 matches at 13 bases. Trimming took 6 bases from V and 5 from J; bases not matched to a gene: 10. This CDR3 region has 15 residues. Germline loops: CDR1 DFQATT, CDR2 SNEGSKA (reference sequence). CDR3 bases: TGCAGTGCAAGGACTAGCGGGAGAAAGAGCGACGAGCAGTACGTC. Translated, it gives CSARTSGRKSDEQYV.

Ten or more counts support this clonotype. The chain links TRBV11-2 to TRBJ2-3, with 7 bases aligning to TRBD2. After removal of 4 bases from V and 0 bases from J, the junction contained 4 bases not matched to a gene. Germline CDR1 and CDR2: SGHAT and FQNNGV. CDR3 length: 15 amino acids. CDR3 loop: CASSWGGTSTDTQYF. The DNA of the CDR3 is TGTGCCAGCAGCTGGGGGGGAACTAGCACAGATACGCAGTATTTT. The variable domain in full, with the rest retrieved from reference TRBV11-2 and TRBJ2-3, is EAGVAQSPRYKIIEKRQSVAFWCNPISGHATLYWYQQILGQGPKLLIQFQNNGVVDDSQLPKDRFSAERLKGVDSTLKIQPAKLEDSAVYLCASSWGGTSTDTQYFGPGTRLTVL.

This clonotype was recorded a few times. The gene calls are TRBV5-1 and TRBJ1-2; D might be TRBD1 (5 bases). V lost 4 bases, J lost 5 bases, and 12 bases lay in between. The CDR3 contains 13 residues. The germline V gene encodes CDR1 SGHRS and CDR2 YFSETQ. The CDR3 region is CASSRGGVYGYTF. The CDR3 nucleotides read TGCGCCAGCAGCCGGGGCGGGGTATATGGCTACACCTTC.

In this sample, this clonotype turned up many times. This chain joins TRBV7-2 and TRBJ2-1; 12 positions match TRBD2. Germline V CDR1 and CDR2: SGHTA, FQGNSA. Trimming took 3 bases from V and 4 from J; bases not matched to a gene: 4. The CDR3 totals 16 residues. CDR3 DNA sequence: TGTGCCAGCAGCTTCGGAACTAGCGGGGGGTACAATGAGCAGTTCTTC. Translation: CASSFGTSGGYNEQFF.

Ten or more counts support this clonotype. The V call is TRBV7-2, the J call TRBJ2-7, with D tentatively TRBD2 (5 bases). CDR1 is SGHTA and CDR2 is FQGNSA in the germline V gene. The CDR3 has 12 amino acids. The germline V and J ends were trimmed by 7 bases and 3 bases, with 10 bases remaining between them. DNA of the CDR3: TGTGCCAGCACCCAGGACTTCTACGAGCAGTACTTC. Amino acids: CASTQDFYEQYF.

This chain links TRBV4-2 with TRBJ2-7; D is possibly TRBD1 (6 bases). This CDR3 spans 14 amino acids. Germline CDR1 reads LGHNA; CDR2 reads YNFKEQ. V lost 0 bases and J 5 bases, leaving 11 bases between the germline ends. In DNA form, the CDR3 reads TGTGCCAGCAGCCAAGATACAGGGTTCGACGAGCAGTACTTC. Translation: CASSQDTGFDEQYF.

The sample holds many counts of this clonotype. The V call is TRBV12-3 or TRBV12-4, the J call TRBJ2-2; D not certain. This CDR3 has 12 residues. The V and J ends lost 4 bases and 6 bases respectively, with 6 bases between them. The CDR3 DNA reads TGTGCCAGCAGTTCATCCCCCGGGGAGCTGTTTTTT. This translates into CASSSSPGELFF.

This clonotype was detected ten times or more. J is TRBJ2-7 and V is TRBV20-1; 11 bases are a match to TRBD2. The junction had 8 bases not matched to a gene; V was cut back by 7 bases and J by 0 bases. The CDR3 spans 15 residues. CDR1 and CDR2 (germline): DFQATT, SNEGSKA (reference sequence). CDR3: CSGKNGLAGSYEQYF. Here the CDR3 DNA reads TGCAGTGGAAAAAACGGACTAGCGGGCTCCTACGAGCAGTACTTC.

V is TRBV25-1 and J is TRBJ2-1; the D gene is possibly TRBD2 (5 bases). Trimming left V 2 bases short and J 9 bases short, with 11 bases between. Germline CDR1 MGHDK, CDR2 SYGVNS. The CDR3 totals 13 residues. CDR3 protein: CASSEKVGGEQFF. The CDR3 DNA reads TGTGCCAGCAGTGAAAAGGTAGGAGGTGAGCAGTTCTTC. Based on the CDR3 plus reference TRBV25-1 and TRBJ2-1, the full variable domain is EADIYQTPRYLVIGTGKKITLECSQTMGHDKMYWYQQDPGMELHLIHYSYGVNSTEKGDLSSESTVSRIRTEHFPLTLESARPSHTSQYLCASSEKVGGEQFFGPGTRLTVL.

This clonotype was counted at least ten times. This chain connects TRBV12-3 or TRBV12-4 to TRBJ2-7; 11 bases align to TRBD1. Losses at the gene ends were 3 bases for V and 7 bases for J; bases not matched to a gene: 11. The length of the CDR3 is 16 residues. The CDR3 DNA reads TGTGCCAGCAGTTTTGGCCCGGGACAGGGGGTTAGGGAGCAGTACTTC. This encodes CASSFGPGQGVREQYF.

This clonotype has ten or more counts. The rearrangement links TRBV15 to TRBJ2-3, with 7 bases identical to TRBD2. CDR1 and CDR2 (germline): LNHNV, YYDKDF (reference sequence). This CDR3 region has 14 residues. V lost 6 bases, J lost 2 bases, and 5 bases stayed unmatched. In DNA form, the CDR3 reads TGTGCCACCAGTGAGCTAGCGGCCACAGATACGCAGTATTTT. Encoded protein: CATSELAATDTQYF.

The gene calls are TRBV2 and TRBJ2-7; 10 nucleotides line up with TRBD1. The CDR3 covers 12 residues. V shed 11 bases, J shed 4 bases, and the junction held 5 bases outside the gene matches. Germline-derived CDR1 and CDR2 are SNHLY and FYNNEI. The CDR3 DNA sequence: TGTGCCGGGAGACAGGGGGCTTACGAGCAGTACTTC. Its protein product is CAGRQGAYEQYF.

This clonotype was counted ten times or more. V usage is TRBV27 and J usage is TRBJ2-1, with 7 positions matching TRBD2. The trim removed 0 bases at V and 7 bases at J, leaving 6 bases unmatched. The CDR3 sequence is 15 residues long. Germline V gene sequence: CDR1 MNHEY, CDR2 SMNVEV (reference sequence). Written as DNA, the CDR3 is TGTGCCAGCAGTTTATCGGCGGGAGAACTGAATGAGCAGTTCTTC. Its translation is CASSLSAGELNEQFF.

This clonotype was observed once. The genes are TRBV9 and TRBJ2-1, with D possibly TRBD1 on 5 matching bases. Trimming shortened V by 4 bases and J by 4 bases, and 24 bases separated the two germline ends. The length of the CDR3 is 18 residues. The germline V gene has CDR1 SGDLS and CDR2 YYNGEE. The CDR3: CASSSELWQGGRYNEQFF. Here the CDR3 DNA reads TGTGCCAGCAGCTCCGAGTTATGGCAGGGTGGTCGGTACAATGAGCAGTTCTTC.

The CDR3 region is CAIGGTGIYQPQHF. The CDR3, as DNA: TGTGCCATCGGCGGGACAGGGATTTACCAGCCCCAGCATTTT. The chain carries TRBV6-1 and TRBJ1-5, with 9 nucleotides matching TRBD1. Looked up from germline, CDR1 is MNHNS and CDR2 is SASEGT. The CDR3 is made up of 14 amino acids. V dropped 10 bases and J dropped 7; count of bases not matched to a gene: 11.

The sample holds a few counts of this clonotype. V is TRBV5-5 and J is TRBJ2-7; the D gene is possibly TRBD1 (7 bases). V was trimmed by 5 bases and J by 5 bases, leaving 20 bases between them. CDR1 SGHKS and CDR2 YYEKEE come from the germline V gene (reference sequence). CDR3 length equals 15 residues. The CDR3 spells CASRSDRDLSNEQYV. The CDR3 DNA sequence: TGTGCCAGCAGAAGTGACAGGGACTTATCCAACGAGCAGTACGTC.

The chain uses TRBV14 and TRBJ2-7; D is possibly TRBD1 (5 bases). Deletions cut 0 bases from V and 9 bases from J, with 12 bases between. This CDR3 is 13 amino acids long. Per the germline V gene, CDR1 is SGHDN and CDR2 is FVKESK. CDR3 region: CASSQDPWQGQYV. The CDR3 DNA follows: TGTGCCAGCAGCCAAGACCCATGGCAGGGGCAGTACGTC.

This clonotype was observed many times. The genes are TRBV12-3 or TRBV12-4 and TRBJ1-1; D is perhaps TRBD1 (5 bases). V was shortened by 1 base and J by 6 bases, with 6 bases between the two germline ends. The CDR3 consists of 12 residues. The CDR3 is CASSLGTPEAFF. The CDR3 DNA is TGTGCCAGCAGTTTAGGGACACCTGAAGCTTTCTTT.